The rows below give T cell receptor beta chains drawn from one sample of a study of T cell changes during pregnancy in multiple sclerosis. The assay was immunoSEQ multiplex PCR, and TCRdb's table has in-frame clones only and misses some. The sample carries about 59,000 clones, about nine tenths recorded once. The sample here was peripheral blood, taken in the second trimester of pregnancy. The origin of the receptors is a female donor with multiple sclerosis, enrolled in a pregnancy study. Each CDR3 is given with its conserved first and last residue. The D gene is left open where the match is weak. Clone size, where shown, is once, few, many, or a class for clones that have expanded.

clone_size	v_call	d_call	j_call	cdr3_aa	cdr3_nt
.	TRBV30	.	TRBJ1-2	CAYPGDGNGYTF	TGTGCCTACCCCGGAGACGGAAATGGCTACACCTTC
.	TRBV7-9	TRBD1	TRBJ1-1	CASSLKAGGDTEAFF	TGTGCCAGCAGCTTAAAAGCAGGGGGAGACACTGAAGCTTTCTTT
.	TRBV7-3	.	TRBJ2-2	CASSSETGELFF	TGTGCCAGCAGCTCCGAGACCGGGGAGCTGTTTTTT
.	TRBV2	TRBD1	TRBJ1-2	CASSPGQGSYYGYTF	TGTGCCAGCAGTCCAGGACAGGGGTCATACTATGGCTACACCTTC
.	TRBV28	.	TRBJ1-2	CASSSVNYGYTF	TGTGCCAGCAGTTCGGTTAACTATGGCTACACCTTC
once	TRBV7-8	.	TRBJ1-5	CASSLEVGNQPQHF	TGTGCCAGCAGCTTAGAGGTCGGGAATCAGCCCCAGCATTTT
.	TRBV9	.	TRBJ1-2	CASSATQGNGYTF	TGTGCCAGCAGCGCCACGCAGGGCAATGGCTACACCTTC
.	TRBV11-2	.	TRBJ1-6	CASSLEGPYNSPLHF	TGTGCCAGCAGCTTAGAGGGGCCCTATAATTCACCCCTCCACTTT
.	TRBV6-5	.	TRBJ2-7	CASSYGESYEQYF	TGTGCCAGCAGTTACGGAGAATCCTACGAGCAGTACTTC
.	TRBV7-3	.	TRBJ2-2	CASSLTPRNTGELFF	TGTGCCAGCAGCTTAACACCCAGAAACACCGGGGAGCTGTTTTTT
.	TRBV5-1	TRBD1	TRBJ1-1	CASSLGGGATEAFF	TGCGCCAGCAGCTTGGGAGGGGGCGCGACTGAAGCTTTCTTT
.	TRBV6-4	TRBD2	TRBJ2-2	CASRMGLAGDWNTGELFF	TGTGCCAGCAGAATGGGACTAGCGGGGGACTGGAACACCGGGGAGCTGTTTTTT
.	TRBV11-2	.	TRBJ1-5	CASSLGSLQPQHF	TGTGCCAGCAGCTTAGGGAGTTTGCAGCCCCAGCATTTT
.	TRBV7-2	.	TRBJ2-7	CASSTGNFNEQYF	TGTGCCAGCAGCACGGGGAACTTTAACGAGCAGTACTTC
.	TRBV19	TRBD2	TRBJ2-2	CASRTSGDTGELFF	TGTGCCAGTAGGACTAGCGGGGACACCGGGGAGCTGTTTTTT
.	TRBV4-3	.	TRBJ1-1	CASSQDQENTEAFF	TGCGCCAGCAGCCAAGACCAGGAGAACACTGAAGCTTTCTTT
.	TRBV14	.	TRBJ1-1	CASSQDRTGITEAFF	TGTGCCAGCAGCCAAGACAGGACTGGGATCACTGAAGCTTTCTTT
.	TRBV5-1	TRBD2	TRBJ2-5	CASSLETSGEETQYF	TGCGCCAGCAGCTTGGAAACTAGCGGAGAAGAGACCCAGTACTTC
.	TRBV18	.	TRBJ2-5	CASSLRNGQSMETQYF	TGTGCCAGCTCACTAAGAAACGGACAGAGCATGGAGACCCAGTACTTC
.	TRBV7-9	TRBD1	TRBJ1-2	CASSFDGTGTLTF	TGTGCCAGCAGCTTCGACGGGACAGGAACTTTAACCTTC
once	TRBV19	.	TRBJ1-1	CASSMREGRGNTEAFF	TGTGCCAGTAGTATGAGGGAGGGACGGGGGAACACTGAAGCTTTCTTT
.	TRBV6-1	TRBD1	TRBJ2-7	CASSEVGQLTYEQYF	TGTGCCAGCAGTGAAGTGGGACAGCTAACCTACGAGCAGTACTTC
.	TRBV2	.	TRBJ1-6	CASSEFLPANSPLHF	TGTGCCAGCAGTGAGTTCCTCCCAGCGAATTCACCCCTCCACTTT
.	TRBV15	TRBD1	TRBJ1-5	CATSNPGTGGTQPQHF	TGTGCCACCAGCAATCCCGGGACAGGGGGCACTCAGCCCCAGCATTTT
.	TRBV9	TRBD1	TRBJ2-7	CASSPWGQASYEQYF	TGTGCCAGCAGCCCTTGGGGACAGGCTTCCTACGAGCAGTACTTC
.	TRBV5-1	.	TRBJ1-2	CASSLDRYYGYTF	TGCGCCAGCAGCTTGGACAGATACTATGGCTACACCTTC
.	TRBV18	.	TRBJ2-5	CASSPRGSETQYF	TGTGCCAGCTCACCAAGGGGATCGGAGACCCAGTACTTC
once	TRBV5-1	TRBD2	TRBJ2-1	CASSWGGTYNEQFF	TGCGCCAGCAGCTGGGGGGGGACCTACAATGAGCAGTTCTTC
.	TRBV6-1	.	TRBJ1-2	CATHQTYGYTF	TGTGCCACCCATCAAACTTATGGCTACACCTTC
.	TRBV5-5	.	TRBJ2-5	CASSFADQETQYF	TGTGCCAGCAGCTTTGCGGATCAAGAGACCCAGTACTTC
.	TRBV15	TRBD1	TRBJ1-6	CATSSSGTGGRSPLHF	TGTGCCACCAGCAGCTCTGGGACAGGGGGTCGTTCACCCCTCCACTTT
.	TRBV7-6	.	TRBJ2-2	CASSLGHLTGELFF	TGTGCCAGCAGCTTAGGACACCTGACCGGGGAGCTGTTTTTT
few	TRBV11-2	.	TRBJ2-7	CASSLEWETYEQYF	TGTGCCAGCAGCTTAGAGTGGGAGACCTACGAGCAGTACTTC
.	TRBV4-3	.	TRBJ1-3	CASSQDYRSSGNTIYF	TGCGCCAGCAGCCAAGACTACAGGAGCTCTGGAAACACCATATATTTT
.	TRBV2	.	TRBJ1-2	CASRGDSKYGYTF	TGTGCCAGCAGGGGGGACTCAAAGTATGGCTACACCTTC
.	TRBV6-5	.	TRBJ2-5	CASSYQGSYQETQYF	TGTGCCAGCAGTTACCAGGGGTCCTACCAAGAGACCCAGTACTTC
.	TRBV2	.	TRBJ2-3	CASETESADTQYF	TGTGCCAGCGAGACGGAAAGCGCAGATACGCAGTATTTT
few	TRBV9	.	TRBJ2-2	CASSRGTMNTGELFF	TGTGCCAGCAGCCGTGGCACGATGAACACCGGGGAGCTGTTTTTT
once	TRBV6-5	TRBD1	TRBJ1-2	CASTQAEGAVSGYTF	TGTGCCAGCACCCAAGCCGAGGGGGCAGTTTCTGGCTACACCTTC
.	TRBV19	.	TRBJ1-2	CASSISSGGYTF	TGTGCCAGTAGTATCTCCTCAGGTGGCTACACCTTC
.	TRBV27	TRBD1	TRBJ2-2	CASSLSGQINTGELFF	TGTGCCAGCAGTTTATCGGGACAGATTAACACCGGGGAGCTGTTTTTT
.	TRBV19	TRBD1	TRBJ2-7	CASSIVMTGLDEQYF	TGTGCCAGTAGTATAGTTATGACAGGGCTCGACGAGCAGTACTTC
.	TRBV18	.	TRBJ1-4	CASSRGGATNEKLFF	TGTGCCAGCTCACGCGGCGGAGCAACTAATGAAAAACTGTTTTTT